Below are 7 T cell receptor beta chains sequenced from a single sample in a study of blood T cells in healthy people across ages. PCR was performed a second time for about 7 to 11 cycles using a sample-barcoded 5' primer and a J-beta primer mix. Via MiXCR, TCRdb re-called the 5' RACE reads, giving one row per CDR3 protein. Of over 950,000 distinct CDR3 sequences listed, roughly 51% are singletons. Sample: blood. The receptors originated from a woman aged 55-69 years in good health.

This clonotype showed up many times. This chain links TRBV4-2 with TRBJ2-5; 9 nucleotides agree with TRBD2. Trimming cost V 0 bases and J 4 bases; bases outside gene matches: 6. The CDR3 length is 16 residues. CDR1 and CDR2 (germline): LGHNA, YNFKEQ. CDR3 sequence: CASSQELSGRLETQYF. In DNA form, the CDR3 reads TGTGCCAGCAGCCAAGAACTTAGCGGGAGATTAGAGACCCAGTACTTC.

The chain has TRBV18 and TRBJ2-1; 10 bases match TRBD1. The CDR3 contains 13 residues. Per the germline V gene, CDR1 is KGHSH and CDR2 is LQKENI. V shed 3 bases and J 9 bases; nucleotides not matched to a gene: 2. This chain's CDR3 is CASSPGQGPEQFF. CDR3 DNA: TGTGCCAGCTCACCGGGACAGGGGCCTGAGCAGTTCTTC.

The chain joins TRBV18 to TRBJ2-3; TRBD2 aligns across 15 bases. Germline CDR1 reads KGHSH; CDR2 reads LQKENI. The CDR3 has 17 residues. The junction had 4 bases not matched to a gene; V was cut back by 4 bases and J by 2 bases. The CDR3 loop is CASSRTSGRAVTDTQYF. CDR3 bases: TGTGCCAGCTCACGGACTAGCGGGAGGGCCGTCACAGATACGCAGTATTTT. Combining the CDR3 with reference TRBV18 and TRBJ2-3 gives the whole variable domain NAGVMQNPRHLVRRRGQEARLRCSPMKGHSHVYWYRQLPEEGLKFMVYLQKENIIDESGMPKERFSAEFPKEGPSILRIQQVVRGDSAAYFCASSRTSGRAVTDTQYFGPGTRLTVL.

This clonotype was counted a few times. The V and J genes are TRBV5-1 and TRBJ2-3; a weak D match, TRBD1 (5 bases). The CDR3 spans 15 residues. Trimming cost V 2 bases and J 5 bases, with 15 bases left between them. Germline V gene sequence: CDR1 SGHRS, CDR2 YFSETQ. The CDR3 loop is CASSFGLKQGDTQYF. Written as DNA, the CDR3 is TGCGCCAGCAGCTTCGGCCTCAAGCAGGGAGATACGCAGTATTTT.

This chain links TRBV7-6 with TRBJ2-3, with a tentative D call TRBD2 (6 bases). The CDR3 runs to 17 residues. The V end was cut by 1 base, the J end by 0 bases, with 14 bases between. Germline V gene lookup returns CDR1 SGHVS and CDR2 FNYEAQ. The CDR3 DNA follows: TGTGCCAGCAGCTTAGGGGCCGCGGGGTCTAGCACAGATACGCAGTATTTT. This gives the protein CASSLGAAGSSTDTQYF.

This clonotype was picked up a small number of times. The chain joins TRBV7-8 to TRBJ1-2; 11 bases fit TRBD1. The CDR3 has 16 residues. Germline V gives CDR1 SGHVS, CDR2 FQNEAQ. The V and J ends lost 3 bases and 3 bases, in that order; junction bases with no gene match: 6. CDR3 DNA: TGTGCCAGCAGCTTGGCGGGACAGGGGGAGTACTATGGCTACACCTTC. Translated, it gives CASSLAGQGEYYGYTF.

The chain couples TRBV2 to TRBJ2-7; tentative D call: TRBD2 (5 bases). Germline loops: CDR1 SNHLY, CDR2 FYNNEI. With 4 bases removed from V and 6 bases from J, the gap between germline ends came to 16 bases. The CDR3 totals 14 residues. The CDR3 loop is CASSVNSVGGEQYF. CDR3 nucleotides: TGTGCCAGCAGTGTGAATAGCGTAGGAGGCGAGCAGTACTTC.